The 24 T cell receptor beta chains in this list originate from one sample, sequenced in a study of regulatory T cells in long-lasting Graves disease. According to the study, TCR beta libraries were built with iRepertoire HTBI primers and CDR3-region Arm-PCR. TCRdb itself ran the multiplex PCR reads through MiXCR, one entry per CDR3 protein. The sample yields 700,000 or so distinct CDR3 sequences, approximately 31% seen once. Specified time point: persistent/refractory GD, antithyroid drugs over 5 years with positive TRAb. After RNA was extracted from PBMCs, the TCR library was made from it. The sequencing used peripheral blood mononuclear cells (PBMCs), collected when the disease was refractory, from a patient treated with antithyroid drugs. The receptors stem from a female donor with Graves disease.

This clonotype was recorded a few times. In nucleotides, the CDR3 is TGCAGTGCTCAAGGAAGCCTGGAAAACACCATATATTTT. Amino acids: CSAQGSLENTIYF. The chain uses TRBV20-1 and TRBJ1-3; no clear D gene. CDR1 is DFQATT, CDR2 SNEGSKA, per germline (reference sequence). V shed 5 bases and J shed 6 bases, with 14 bases lying between them. There are 13 residues in the CDR3.

V is TRBV20-1 and J is TRBJ2-2, with unresolved D. Looked up from germline, CDR1 is DFQATT and CDR2 is SNEGSKA (reference sequence). This CDR3 contains 15 residues. V lost 5 bases and J lost 1, with 14 bases in between. This chain's CDR3 is CSAERRDGNTGELFF. DNA of the CDR3: TGCAGTGCTGAGCGTCGCGACGGGAACACCGGGGAGCTGTTTTTT.

A word on this clonotype: This sequence may be a read error, since a much larger clone differs from it by one base. The chain couples TRBV3-1 to TRBJ2-5, with D unresolved. The CDR3 length is 14 residues. The germline V gene has CDR1 LGHDT and CDR2 YNNKEL (reference sequence). Trimming took 1 base from V and 1 from J, leaving 7 bases between them. The CDR3 nucleotides read TGTGCCAGCAGCCAAGCCGGCCTCCAAGAGACCCAGTACTTC. Encoded protein: CASSQAGLQETQYF.

The rearrangement joins TRBV11-3 to TRBJ2-1, with 7 bases lining up with TRBD2. This CDR3 spans 16 amino acids. The germline V gene encodes CDR1 SGHNT and CDR2 YENEEA. J was trimmed by 2 bases and V by 1 base; bases with no gene match: 5. The CDR3 protein is CASSLGGGSTYNEQFF. The CDR3 DNA follows: TGTGCCAGCAGCTTAGGCGGCGGGAGCACCTACAATGAGCAGTTCTTC.

This sequence joins TRBV6-1 and TRBJ2-6; D uncertain. Deletions cut 5 bases from V and 2 bases from J, with 13 bases between. The CDR3 has 16 amino acids. CDR1 MNHNS and CDR2 SASEGT come from the germline V gene. The chain's CDR3 is CASSPAGSAGANVLTF. The CDR3 coding sequence is TGTGCCAGCAGTCCCGCAGGTAGTGCTGGGGCCAACGTCCTGACTTTC.

In its sample, this clonotype was seen a few times. The CDR3 sequence: CASTPGRGVGYTF. The CDR3, as DNA: TGTGCCAGCACCCCGGGAAGGGGAGTCGGCTACACCTTC. The chain uses TRBV2 and TRBJ1-2; D possibly corresponds to TRBD1 (5 bases). Germline CDR1 is SNHLY and CDR2 is FYNNEI. The CDR3 is 13 amino acids. V was clipped by 7 bases and J by 8 bases, with 17 bases between them.

The chain combines TRBV29-1 with TRBJ2-1; 8 positions agree with TRBD1. The germline V gene has CDR1 SQVTM and CDR2 ANQGSEA. The CDR3 has 17 amino acids. V lost 4 bases, J lost 2 bases, and 13 bases stayed unmatched. The CDR3: CSVVSLTAGQAYNEQFF. Written as DNA, the CDR3 is TGCAGCGTTGTCAGCCTGACTGCGGGACAGGCCTACAATGAGCAGTTCTTC.

This clonotype occurred many times. The chain joins TRBV6-1 to TRBJ1-5; 11 bases line up with TRBD1. Unmatched junction bases numbered 8, after V lost 7 bases and J lost 3 bases. CDR3 size: 16 residues. The germline V gene has CDR1 MNHNS and CDR2 SASEGT. CDR3 region: CASNPRDRGANQPQHF. The CDR3 DNA sequence: TGTGCCAGCAACCCCCGGGACAGGGGGGCCAATCAGCCCCAGCATTTT.

The chain employs TRBV5-1 and TRBJ2-7; 9 bases align to TRBD1. The CDR3 is 14 amino acids. The V segment lost 5 bases and the J segment 3 bases; nucleotides outside the gene matches: 6. CDR1 and CDR2 from the germline V gene are SGHRS and YFSETQ. The CDR3 nucleotides read TGCGCCAGCAGTACCGGGACAGGGCACTACGAGCAGTACTTC. Translating gives CASSTGTGHYEQYF.

The chain employs TRBV5-4 and TRBJ1-6; D is unresolved. CDR3 length equals 16 residues. CDR1 and CDR2 (germline): SGHNT, YYREEE (reference sequence). Trimming pared 3 bases from V and 9 bases from J, leaving 19 bases between. The CDR3 DNA is TGTGCCAGCAGCTCGCGTACCCGTATAGGGAGTTCACCCCTCCACTTT. It translates to CASSSRTRIGSSPLHF.

This clonotype has more than one count but fewer than ten. The V gene is TRBV6-1, the J gene TRBJ2-7; TRBD2 agrees at 11 bases. Germline assignment: CDR1 MNHNS and CDR2 SASEGT. There are 16 residues in the CDR3. Losses at the gene ends were 5 bases for V and 4 bases for J; bases not matched to a gene: 10. Written as DNA, the CDR3 is TGTGCCAGCAGTAAGGGGAGACTAGCGGGGATATACGAGCAGTACTTC. It is translated as CASSKGRLAGIYEQYF.

Only a few counts were recorded for this clonotype. The chain uses TRBV24-1 and TRBJ2-1; the match to TRBD1 covers 8 bases. CDR3 length: 16 residues. Germline CDR1 reads KGHDR; CDR2 reads SFDVKD. Trimming removed 3 bases from V and 4 bases from J; junction bases left unmatched: 7. This chain's CDR3 is CATSDPGTGHYNEQFF. CDR3 DNA: TGTGCCACCAGTGATCCCGGGACAGGCCATTACAATGAGCAGTTCTTC.

This chain connects TRBV7-2 to TRBJ2-3; no firm D call. Germline-derived CDR1 and CDR2 are SGHTA and FQGNSA. The CDR3 has 13 amino acids. The V gene lost 1 base and the J gene lost 2 bases, with 4 bases spanning the gap. CDR3 in DNA: TGTGCCAGCAGCTTAGACTTCACAGATACGCAGTATTTT. Translating it yields CASSLDFTDTQYF.

The chain carries TRBV6-5 and TRBJ2-3; D is perhaps TRBD1 or TRBD2 (6 bases each). V gave up 3 bases and J gave up 1 base, with 11 bases separating them. The germline gives CDR1 MNHEY, CDR2 SVGAGI. The CDR3 covers 15 residues. CDR3 loop: CASSYRRGGTDTQYF. CDR3 in DNA: TGTGCCAGCAGTTATCGGAGGGGGGGCACAGATACGCAGTATTTT.

The chain uses TRBV2 and TRBJ1-2; no firm D call. The V and J ends lost 5 bases and 3 bases respectively, with 16 bases between them. The CDR3 extends over 15 amino acids. The V gene's germline CDR1 is SNHLY and CDR2 FYNNEI. The DNA of the CDR3 is TGTGCCAGCAGTCCAGCGGGGAGGGTGGACTATGGCTACACCTTC. The encoded protein is CASSPAGRVDYGYTF.

This clonotype occurred a few times. The V gene is TRBV7-9, the J gene TRBJ2-7; 7 nucleotides match TRBD2. J gave up 5 bases and V 2 bases, and 9 bases lay outside the gene matches. Germline CDR1 and CDR2: SEHNR and FQNEAQ (reference sequence). The CDR3 length is 15 residues. CDR3 coding DNA: TGTGCCAGCAGCTTATTTGGCGGGAGTTCAGACGAGCAGTACTTC. Translation: CASSLFGGSSDEQYF.

This clonotype was observed many times. The chain is built from TRBV6-5 and TRBJ1-2, with D possibly TRBD1 on 5 matching bases. V was cut by 4 bases and J by 2 bases, with 11 bases left in between. Germline CDR1 and CDR2: MNHEY and SVGAGI. CDR3 length: 14 amino acids. Here the CDR3 reads CASSLGPQNYGYTF. CDR3 DNA sequence: TGTGCCAGCAGTTTGGGACCTCAAAACTATGGCTACACCTTC.

The table lists this clonotype with a few counts. The CDR3 loop is CASSYQGTASEAFF. In DNA form, the CDR3 reads TGTGCCAGCAGTTACCAAGGGACGGCCTCTGAAGCTTTCTTT. This chain joins TRBV6-2 or TRBV6-3 and TRBJ1-1; maybe TRBD1 (5 bases). The CDR3 is 14 amino acids. Germline values: CDR1 MNHEY, CDR2 SVGEGT. Trimming took off 2 bases at V and 6 bases at J, with 13 bases between the two ends.

This sequence joins TRBV7-2 and TRBJ1-5; D is possibly TRBD1 (6 bases). In germline, CDR1 is SGHTA, CDR2 FQGNSA. This CDR3 comprises 15 residues. Trimming removed 4 bases from V and 4 bases from J, with 14 bases in between. CDR3 residues: CASSSYRVGNQPQHF. The CDR3 DNA follows: TGTGCCAGCAGCTCGTACAGGGTTGGGAATCAGCCCCAGCATTTT.

The chain uses TRBV9 and TRBJ2-4; tentative D call: TRBD2 (6 bases). Germline-derived CDR1 and CDR2 are SGDLS and YYNGEE. CDR3 size: 16 residues. Trimming stripped 1 base from V and 7 bases from J, with 18 bases between. In DNA, the CDR3 is TGTGCCAGCAGCGTATCCAGTATGGGGAGCGGGAACATTCAGTACTTC. Translation gives CASSVSSMGSGNIQYF.

The chain is built from TRBV6-2 or TRBV6-3 and TRBJ1-2, with D unresolved. The CDR3 is 14 amino acids. CDR1 and CDR2 (germline): MNHEY, SVGEGT. With 5 bases removed from V and 0 bases from J, the gap between germline ends came to 10 bases. Here the CDR3 reads CASSGVGANYGYTF. CDR3 bases: TGTGCCAGCAGTGGGGTTGGAGCTAACTATGGCTACACCTTC.

This chain connects TRBV10-3 to TRBJ2-3, with a possible D match to TRBD2 (5 bases). V lost 8 bases, J lost 1 base, and 16 bases lay in between. CDR3 length: 15 amino acids. CDR1 and CDR2 from the germline V gene are ENHRY and SYGVKD. For the CDR3, the DNA is TGTGCCATCTCCTACAGCGGACCCCGCACAGATACGCAGTATTTT. Protein: CAISYSGPRTDTQYF.

The chain has TRBV28 and TRBJ1-5, with a weak D call TRBD1 (6 bases). This CDR3 region has 15 residues. Trimming cost V 1 base and J 3 bases, with 10 bases left between them. Looked up from germline, CDR1 is MDHEN and CDR2 is SYDVKM. This chain's CDR3 is CASSLLKGDNQPQHF. The CDR3 DNA follows: TGTGCCAGCAGTTTATTGAAGGGGGACAATCAGCCCCAGCATTTT.

The chain joins TRBV5-6 to TRBJ1-1; D is unresolved. Trimming left V 0 bases short and J 4 bases short, with 10 bases between. CDR3 size: 14 residues. Germline loops: CDR1 SGHDT, CDR2 YYEEEE. The CDR3 DNA follows: TGTGCCAGCAGCTTGGCCAAAGTGGGCACTGAAGCTTTCTTT. Protein sequence: CASSLAKVGTEAFF.